This record concerns one TCR beta chain sequence. The target of this receptor is not known. Base quality data are lacking; no much larger clone is found one base away. Genomic DNA was used as template for profiling of TCR beta VDJ combinations and CDR3 sequences. An Illumina HiSeq 2000 was the platform used for TCR repertoire sequencing. As for the original processing: TRBV/TRBJ rearrangement plots, CDR3 size and DJ length profiles, and Simpson's diversity index were used to evaluate the repertoires. Whichever DNA sequence was most abundant in the deep sequencing data was defined as the immunodominant clone. CDR3 amino acid sequences were checked for sharing between subjects and were compared against published repertoires and the VDJdb database. TCRdb took the public reads, trimmed them with fastp at Q25, ran MiXCR for clone calling and kept in-frame beta chains. Each CDR3 protein gets just one entry, which takes the most common genes and DNA from the rows behind it. The V and J calls and clone size come from TCRdb's table, not from the authors' own analysis. This sample gives 400,000 to 450,000 distinct CDR3 sequences in total; roughly 64% of them show up just once. The ten most abundant clones make up less than 4% of the sample.

The source of the sample is a study of CD8+CD57+ T cells in acquired aplastic anemia listed by TCRdb under 2018. Concerning the study at large: A mean of approximately 3 ug of DNA, ranging from roughly 0.19 to 30 ug, was extracted from sorted CD4+ and CD8+ cells. An average of approximately 10 million reads for CD4+ cells and roughly 12 million reads for CD8+ cells was obtained from healthy donor samples. The paper as a whole reports these results and caveats: Although roughly 29 CD8+ CDR3 sequences were shared by patients and controls, these sequences appeared highly expressed in patients and within the immunodominant clones of patients. No significant difference in CD8+ Simpson's diversity was found between patients and healthy controls (P=0.060).

Between the V and J ends, shortened by 4 bases and 10 bases respectively, the junction contains 14 bases. Counted from cysteine to phenylalanine, this CDR3 has 12 amino acids. Solely the CDR3 DNA is kept, with 36 bases framed from the first base. Via the germline V gene, CDR1 is SGHDT and CDR2 YYEEEE. TCR repertoires of sorted CD4+ and CD8+ blood T cells from severe aplastic anemia patients and healthy subjects were deep-sequenced in the study. Ficoll-Paque density gradient centrifugation was used to isolate peripheral blood mononuclear cells. Before DNA was extracted, CD4+ and CD8+ T cells were sorted using either FACS or magnetic beads.

Sequencing used sorted CD4+, CD8+, or CD8+CD57+ T cells (not recorded which) from PBMCs. The chain couples TRBV5-6 to TRBJ1-2; a confident D gene designation cannot be given. This clonotype originated in a human donor in good health, serving as a control. The CDR3: CASSVEAYSYTF. The DNA is TGTGCCAGCAGCGTGGAGGCTTACTCCTACACCTTC.